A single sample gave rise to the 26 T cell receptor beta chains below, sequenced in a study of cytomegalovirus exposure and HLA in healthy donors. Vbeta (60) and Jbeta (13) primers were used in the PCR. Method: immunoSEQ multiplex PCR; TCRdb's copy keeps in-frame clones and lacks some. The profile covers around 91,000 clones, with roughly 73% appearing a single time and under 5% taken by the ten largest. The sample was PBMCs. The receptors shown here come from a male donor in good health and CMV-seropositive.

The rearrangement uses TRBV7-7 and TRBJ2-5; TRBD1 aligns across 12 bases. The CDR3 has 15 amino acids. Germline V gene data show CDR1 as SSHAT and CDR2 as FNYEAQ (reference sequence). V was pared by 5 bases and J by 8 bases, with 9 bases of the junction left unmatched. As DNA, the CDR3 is TGTGCCAGCAGCCCGGGACAGGGGGCCCTCATAACCCAGTACTTC. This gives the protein CASSPGQGALITQYF.

CDR3 DNA: TGTGCCAGCAGTACTAGCGGGGGGGCCGCCGGGGAGCTGTTTTTT. It translates to CASSTSGGAAGELFF. The V gene is TRBV6-5, the J gene TRBJ2-2; 13 bases are a match to TRBD2. The CDR3 runs 15 residues. Germline lookup yields CDR1 MNHEY and CDR2 SVGAGI. The V gene end was trimmed by 5 bases and the J gene end by 6 bases; junction bases not matched to a gene: 3.

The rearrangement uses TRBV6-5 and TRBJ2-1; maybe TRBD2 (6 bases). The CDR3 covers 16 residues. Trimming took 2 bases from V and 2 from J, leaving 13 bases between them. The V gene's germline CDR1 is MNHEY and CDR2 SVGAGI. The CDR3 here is CASSYPGGTAYNEQFF. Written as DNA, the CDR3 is TGTGCCAGCAGTTACCCTGGAGGGACTGCCTACAATGAGCAGTTCTTC.

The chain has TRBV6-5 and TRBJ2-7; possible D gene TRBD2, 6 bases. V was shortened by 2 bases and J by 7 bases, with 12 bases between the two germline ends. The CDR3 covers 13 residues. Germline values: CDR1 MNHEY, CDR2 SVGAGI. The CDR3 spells CASSYDGGWEQYF. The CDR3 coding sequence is TGTGCCAGCAGTTACGACGGGGGATGGGAGCAGTACTTC.

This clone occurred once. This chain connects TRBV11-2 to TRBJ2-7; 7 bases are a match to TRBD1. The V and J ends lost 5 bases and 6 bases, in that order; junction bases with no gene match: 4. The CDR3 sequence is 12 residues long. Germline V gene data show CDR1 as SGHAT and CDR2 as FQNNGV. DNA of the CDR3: TGTGCCAGCAGCGAACAGGGGCGCGAGCAGTACTTC. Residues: CASSEQGREQYF. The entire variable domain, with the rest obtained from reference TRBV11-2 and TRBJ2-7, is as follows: EAGVAQSPRYKIIEKRQSVAFWCNPISGHATLYWYQQILGQGPKLLIQFQNNGVVDDSQLPKDRFSAERLKGVDSTLKIQPAKLEDSAVYLCASSEQGREQYFGPGTRLTVT.

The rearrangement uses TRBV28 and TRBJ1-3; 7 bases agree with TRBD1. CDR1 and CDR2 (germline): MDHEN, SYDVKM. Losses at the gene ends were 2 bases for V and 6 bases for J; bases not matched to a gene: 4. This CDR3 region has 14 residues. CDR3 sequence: CASSLVGGENTIYF. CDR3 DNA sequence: TGTGCCAGCAGTTTAGTAGGGGGCGAAAACACCATATATTTT.

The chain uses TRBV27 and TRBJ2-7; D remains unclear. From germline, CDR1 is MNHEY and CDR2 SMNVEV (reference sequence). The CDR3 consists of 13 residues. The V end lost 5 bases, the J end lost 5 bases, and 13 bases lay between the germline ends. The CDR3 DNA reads TGTGCCAGCAGTCTCTCCCGAGCACACGAGCAGTACTTC. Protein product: CASSLSRAHEQYF.

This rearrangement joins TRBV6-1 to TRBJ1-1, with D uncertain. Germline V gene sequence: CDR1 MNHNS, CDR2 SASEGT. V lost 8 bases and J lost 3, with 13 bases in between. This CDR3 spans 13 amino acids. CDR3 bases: TGTGCCAGCGGAAAAAGAGGGCACACTGAAGCTTTCTTT. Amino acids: CASGKRGHTEAFF.

For the CDR3, the DNA is TGTGCCAGCAGCTTAGACCAAGACAGGGGGAACTCACCCCTCCACTTT. Translation: CASSLDQDRGNSPLHF. J is TRBJ1-6 and V is TRBV11-2; 9 positions match TRBD1. The CDR3 has 16 residues. The germline gives CDR1 SGHAT, CDR2 FQNNGV. The ends lost 0 bases at V and 10 bases at J; junction bases unmatched: 7.

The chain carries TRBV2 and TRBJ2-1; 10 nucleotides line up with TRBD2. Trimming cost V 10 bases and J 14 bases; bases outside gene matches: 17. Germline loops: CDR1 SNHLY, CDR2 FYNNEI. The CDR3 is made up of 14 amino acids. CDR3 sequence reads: CATTSGTSVTSEFF. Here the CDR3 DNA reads TGTGCCACCACCTCCGGGACTAGCGTGACGAGCGAGTTCTTC.

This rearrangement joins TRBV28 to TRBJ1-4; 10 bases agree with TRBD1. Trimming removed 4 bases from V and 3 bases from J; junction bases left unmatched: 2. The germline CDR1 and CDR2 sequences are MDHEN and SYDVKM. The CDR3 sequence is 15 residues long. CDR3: CASSSGQGANEKLFF. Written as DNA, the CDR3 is TGTGCCAGCAGTTCAGGACAGGGGGCTAATGAAAAACTGTTTTTT.

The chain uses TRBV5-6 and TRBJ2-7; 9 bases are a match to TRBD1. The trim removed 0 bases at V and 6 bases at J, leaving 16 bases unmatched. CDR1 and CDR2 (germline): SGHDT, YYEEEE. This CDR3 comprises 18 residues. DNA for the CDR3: TGTGCCAGCAGCTTGGGGCTGCGACAGGGGGGGAAGGTGGGCGAGCAGTACTTC. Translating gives CASSLGLRQGGKVGEQYF. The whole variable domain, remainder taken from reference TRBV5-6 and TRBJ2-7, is DAGVTQSPTHLIKTRGQQVTLRCSPKSGHDTVSWYQQALGQGPQFIFQYYEEEERQRGNFPDRFSGHQFPNYSSELNVNALLLGDSALYLCASSLGLRQGGKVGEQYFGPGTRLTVT.

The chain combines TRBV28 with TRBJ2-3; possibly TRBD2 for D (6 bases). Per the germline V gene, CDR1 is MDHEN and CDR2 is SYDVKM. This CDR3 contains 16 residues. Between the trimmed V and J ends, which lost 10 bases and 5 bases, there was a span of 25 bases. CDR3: CATVPGEDPREDTQYF. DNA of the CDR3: TGTGCCACGGTCCCGGGGGAGGACCCACGGGAAGATACGCAGTATTTT.

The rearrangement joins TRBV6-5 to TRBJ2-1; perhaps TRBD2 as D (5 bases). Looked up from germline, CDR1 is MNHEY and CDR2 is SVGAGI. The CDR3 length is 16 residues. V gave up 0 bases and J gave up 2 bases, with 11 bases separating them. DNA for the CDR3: TGTGCCAGCAGTTACTCGCGGGCGATAGCCTACAATGAGCAGTTCTTC. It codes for CASSYSRAIAYNEQFF.

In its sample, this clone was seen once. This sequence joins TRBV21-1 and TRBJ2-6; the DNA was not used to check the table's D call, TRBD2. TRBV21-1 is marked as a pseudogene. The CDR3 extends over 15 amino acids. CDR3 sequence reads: CASIDTDSGANVLTF. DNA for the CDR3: TGTGCCAGCATCGATACTGACTCTGGGGCCAACGTCCTGACTTTC.

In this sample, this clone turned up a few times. In DNA, the CDR3 is TGTGCCAGCAGTCTTGGGACTAGCACAGATACGCAGTATTTT. Translating gives CASSLGTSTDTQYF. The J gene is TRBJ2-3, the V gene TRBV6-5, with D possibly TRBD2 on 6 matching bases. The CDR3 is 14 residues long. Germline CDR1 is MNHEY and CDR2 is SVGAGI. Trimming left V 5 bases short and J 0 bases short, with 9 bases between.

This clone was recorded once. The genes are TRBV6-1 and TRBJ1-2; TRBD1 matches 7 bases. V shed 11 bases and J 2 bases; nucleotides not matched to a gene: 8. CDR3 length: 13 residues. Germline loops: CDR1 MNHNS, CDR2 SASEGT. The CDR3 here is CAATGTANYGYTF. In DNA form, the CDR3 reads TGTGCCGCAACCGGGACAGCCAACTATGGCTACACCTTC.

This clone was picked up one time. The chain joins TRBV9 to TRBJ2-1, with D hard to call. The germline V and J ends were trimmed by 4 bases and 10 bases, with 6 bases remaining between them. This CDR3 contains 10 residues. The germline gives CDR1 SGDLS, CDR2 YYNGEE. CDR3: CASSPTEQFF. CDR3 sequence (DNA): TGTGCCAGCAGCCCTACCGAGCAGTTCTTC.

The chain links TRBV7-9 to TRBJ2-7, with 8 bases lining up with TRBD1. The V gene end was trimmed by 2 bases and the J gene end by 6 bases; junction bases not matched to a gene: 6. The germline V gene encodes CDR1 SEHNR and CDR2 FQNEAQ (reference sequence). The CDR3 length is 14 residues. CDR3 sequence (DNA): TGTGCCAGCAGCTTAAGCGGACAGGGTGCCGAGCAGTACTTC. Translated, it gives CASSLSGQGAEQYF.

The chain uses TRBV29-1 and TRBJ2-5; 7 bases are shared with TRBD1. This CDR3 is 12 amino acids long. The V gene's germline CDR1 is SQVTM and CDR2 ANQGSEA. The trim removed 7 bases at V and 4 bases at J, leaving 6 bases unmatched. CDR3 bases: TGCAGCGGTTTGACAGGGCGAGAGACCCAGTACTTC. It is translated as CSGLTGRETQYF. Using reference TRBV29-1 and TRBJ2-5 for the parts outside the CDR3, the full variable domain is SAVISQKPSRDICQRGTSLTIQCQVDSQVTMMFWYRQQPGQSLTLIATANQGSEATYESGFVIDKFPISRPNLTFSTLTVSNMSPEDSSIYLCSGLTGRETQYFGPGTRLLVL.

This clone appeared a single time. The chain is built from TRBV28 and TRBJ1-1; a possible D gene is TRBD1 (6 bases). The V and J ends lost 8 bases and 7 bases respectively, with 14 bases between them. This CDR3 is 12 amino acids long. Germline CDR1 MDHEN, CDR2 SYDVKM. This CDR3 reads CASGGAKNEAFF. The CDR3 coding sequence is TGTGCCAGCGGGGGGGCCAAAAATGAAGCTTTCTTT.

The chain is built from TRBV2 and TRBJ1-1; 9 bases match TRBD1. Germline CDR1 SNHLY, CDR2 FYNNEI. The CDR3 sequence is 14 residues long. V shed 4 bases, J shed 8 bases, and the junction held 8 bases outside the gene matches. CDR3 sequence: CASSGGQGPGEAFF. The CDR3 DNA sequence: TGTGCCAGCAGTGGGGGACAGGGTCCTGGAGAAGCTTTCTTT.

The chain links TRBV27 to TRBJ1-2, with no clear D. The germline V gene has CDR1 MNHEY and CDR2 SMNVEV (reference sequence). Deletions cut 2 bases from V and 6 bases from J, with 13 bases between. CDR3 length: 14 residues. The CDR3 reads CASSLSGGRNGYTF. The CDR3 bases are TGTGCCAGCAGTTTAAGCGGAGGGCGAAATGGCTACACCTTC.

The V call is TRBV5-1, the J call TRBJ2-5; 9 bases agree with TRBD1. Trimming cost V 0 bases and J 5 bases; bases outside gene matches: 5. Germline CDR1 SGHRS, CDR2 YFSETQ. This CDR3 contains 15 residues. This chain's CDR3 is CASSLGTGAMETQYF. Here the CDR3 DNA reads TGCGCCAGCAGCTTGGGGACAGGGGCGATGGAGACCCAGTACTTC.

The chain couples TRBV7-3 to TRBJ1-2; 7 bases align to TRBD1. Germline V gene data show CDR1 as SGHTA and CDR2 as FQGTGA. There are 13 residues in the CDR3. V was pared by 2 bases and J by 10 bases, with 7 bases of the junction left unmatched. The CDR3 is CASSLVGQGDYTF. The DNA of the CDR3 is TGTGCCAGCAGCTTAGTAGGGCAGGGGGACTACACCTTC.

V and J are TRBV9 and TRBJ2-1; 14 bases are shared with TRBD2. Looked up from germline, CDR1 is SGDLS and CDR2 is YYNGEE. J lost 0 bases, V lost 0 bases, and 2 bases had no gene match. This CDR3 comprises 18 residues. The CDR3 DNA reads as TGTGCCAGCAGCGTAGCGGGACTAGCGGGGGACTCCTACAATGAGCAGTTCTTC. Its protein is CASSVAGLAGDSYNEQFF.